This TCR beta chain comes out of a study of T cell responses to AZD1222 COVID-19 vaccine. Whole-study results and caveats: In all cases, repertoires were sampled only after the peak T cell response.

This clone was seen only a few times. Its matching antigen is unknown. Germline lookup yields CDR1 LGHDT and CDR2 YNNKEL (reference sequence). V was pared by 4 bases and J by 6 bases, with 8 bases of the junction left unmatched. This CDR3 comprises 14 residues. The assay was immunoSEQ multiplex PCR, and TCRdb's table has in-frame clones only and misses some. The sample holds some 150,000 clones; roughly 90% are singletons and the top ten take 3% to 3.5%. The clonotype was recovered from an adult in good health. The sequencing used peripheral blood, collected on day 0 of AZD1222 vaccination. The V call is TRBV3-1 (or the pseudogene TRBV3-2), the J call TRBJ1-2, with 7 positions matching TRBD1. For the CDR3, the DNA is TGTGCCAGCAGCCGGGGACAGCGAGGCGATGGCTACACCTTC. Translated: CASSRGQRGDGYTF.